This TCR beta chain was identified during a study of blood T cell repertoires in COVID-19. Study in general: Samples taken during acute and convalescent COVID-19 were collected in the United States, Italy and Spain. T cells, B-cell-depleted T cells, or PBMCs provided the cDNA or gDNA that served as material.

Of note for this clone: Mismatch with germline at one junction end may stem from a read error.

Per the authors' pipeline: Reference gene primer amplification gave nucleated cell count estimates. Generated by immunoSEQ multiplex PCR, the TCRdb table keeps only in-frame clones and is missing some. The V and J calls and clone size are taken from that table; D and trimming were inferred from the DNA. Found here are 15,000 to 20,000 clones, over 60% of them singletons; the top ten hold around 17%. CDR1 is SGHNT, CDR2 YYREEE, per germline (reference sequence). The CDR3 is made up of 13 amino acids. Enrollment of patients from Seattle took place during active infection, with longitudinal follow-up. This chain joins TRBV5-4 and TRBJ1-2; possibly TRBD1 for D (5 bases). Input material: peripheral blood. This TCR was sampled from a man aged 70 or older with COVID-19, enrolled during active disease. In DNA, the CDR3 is TGTGCCAGCAGTTTGGGGGTAGGGGCTGGCTACACCTTC. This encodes CASSLGVGAGYTF.